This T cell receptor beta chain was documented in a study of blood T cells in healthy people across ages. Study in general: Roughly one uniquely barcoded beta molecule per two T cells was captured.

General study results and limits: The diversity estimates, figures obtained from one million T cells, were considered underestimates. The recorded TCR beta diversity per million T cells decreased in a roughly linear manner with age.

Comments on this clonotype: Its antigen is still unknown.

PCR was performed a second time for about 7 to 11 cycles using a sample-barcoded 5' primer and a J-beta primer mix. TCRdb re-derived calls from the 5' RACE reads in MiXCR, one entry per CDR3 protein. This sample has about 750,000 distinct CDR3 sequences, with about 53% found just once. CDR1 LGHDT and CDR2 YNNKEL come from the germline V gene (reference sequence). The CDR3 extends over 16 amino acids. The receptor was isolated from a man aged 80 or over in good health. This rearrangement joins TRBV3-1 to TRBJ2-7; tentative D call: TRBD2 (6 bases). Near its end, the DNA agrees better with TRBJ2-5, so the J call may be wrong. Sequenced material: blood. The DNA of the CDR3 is TGTGCCAGCAGCCGTTCCGGGAGCGGTTTCCAAGAGACCCAGTACTTC. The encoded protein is CASSRSGSGFQETQYF.